A selection of T cell receptor beta chains follows, all from one sample in a study of post-analysis software for immune sequencing data. A single record per CDR3 protein comes from TCRdb applying MiXCR to the PCR reads. In the table there are hundreds of thousands of distinct CDR3 sequences, roughly three fifths of which are singletons. Sequenced material: blood. These receptors originate from a girl under 10 years old with multiple sclerosis. The CDR3 runs from the conserved cysteine through the conserved F or W. D genes are given only for firm matches. Clone size is not always given. Where it is, it says once, few, many or a class for expanded clones.

CDR3 DNA,CDR3 protein,clone size,D gene,V gene,J gene
TGCAGTGCTAGTAGGGCTAGCGGAAACAATGAGCAGTTCTTC,CSASRASGNNEQFF,.,TRBD2,TRBV20-1,TRBJ2-1
TGTACCAGCAGCTTAGGGCTAACGAGCTCCTACGAGCAGTACTTC,CTSSLGLTSSYEQYF,few,.,TRBV11-2,TRBJ2-7
TGCGCCAGCAGCCAAGTTCCAGACTACGAGCAGTACTTC,CASSQVPDYEQYF,.,.,TRBV4-1,TRBJ2-7
TGTGCCAGCAGCTTAGGTTTCGGGGGCTACAATGAGCAGTTCTTC,CASSLGFGGYNEQFF,.,.,TRBV7-2,TRBJ2-1
TGTGCCAGCAGACCGAGTGCCTACAATGAGCAGTTCTTC,CASRPSAYNEQFF,.,.,TRBV6-2/TRBV6-3,TRBJ2-1
TGTGCCACCGGGACGGCAAATGAGCAGTTCTTC,CATGTANEQFF,once,.,TRBV10-3,TRBJ2-1
TGTGCCAGCAGTTACGCCGGACTAGCGGGAGCCAATGAGCAGTTCTTC,CASSYAGLAGANEQFF,.,TRBD2,TRBV6-2/TRBV6-3,TRBJ2-1
TGTGCCAGCGGCTCCTACCTTACAGGGGACCCCTCCTACGAGCAGTACTTC,CASGSYLTGDPSYEQYF,.,TRBD1,TRBV11-2,TRBJ2-7
TGTGCCAGCAGTACCGGGACTAGCAGGGGGGAGACCCAGTACTTC,CASSTGTSRGETQYF,.,TRBD2,TRBV27,TRBJ2-5
TGTGCCAGCAGCTCGAGCCAAGGGGCCTACGAGCAGTACTTC,CASSSSQGAYEQYF,.,.,TRBV7-9,TRBJ2-7
TGTGCCAGCAGTTATCGGGAGTCCTACGAGCAGTACTTC,CASSYRESYEQYF,.,.,TRBV6-5,TRBJ2-7
TGCAGTGCGACCGGGACTAGACAATCTGGGGCCAACGTCCTGACTTTC,CSATGTRQSGANVLTF,.,TRBD2,TRBV20-1,TRBJ2-6
TGTGCCAGCAGCCTCCCCGGGCAGAGAGGATCTTATGGTGGGGCCAACGTCCTGACTTTC,CASSLPGQRGSYGGANVLTF,once,.,TRBV7-9,TRBJ2-6
TGTGCCAGCAGCTTAGATAAACAGTTCTTC,CASSLDKQFF,.,.,TRBV12-3/TRBV12-4,TRBJ2-1
TGCAGTGCTAGTTCGTCGGGACAGGGGCTCCCCGAGCAGTACTTC,CSASSSGQGLPEQYF,.,TRBD1,TRBV20-1,TRBJ2-7
TGTGCCAGCAGCTTAGTTGGAGAGGACACAGATACGCAGTATTTT,CASSLVGEDTDTQYF,few,.,TRBV7-9,TRBJ2-3
TGTGCCACCAGTGGTGGGTCAACTAGGGGCAACTATGGCTACACCTTC,CATSGGSTRGNYGYTF,.,.,TRBV24-1,TRBJ1-2